Listed here are 21 T cell receptor beta chains from one sample, sequenced in a study of T cell changes during pregnancy in multiple sclerosis. Only in-frame clones appear in the TCRdb table, and some are missing; sequencing was by immunoSEQ multiplex PCR. The sample contains 95,000 to 100,000 clones, 92% of which appear only once. The specimen comprised peripheral blood, sampled after pregnancy. The source is a female donor in good health, enrolled as a control in a pregnancy study.

J is TRBJ2-7 and V is TRBV7-9, with 9 bases lining up with TRBD1. The ends lost 5 bases at V and 6 bases at J; junction bases unmatched: 11. CDR1 is SEHNR and CDR2 is FQNEAQ in the germline V gene (reference sequence). This CDR3 spans 15 amino acids. For the CDR3, the DNA is TGTGCCAGCAGCCACCGGGACAGGGTCCCGAGCGAGCAGTACTTC. This translates into CASSHRDRVPSEQYF.

The CDR3 protein is CASSLRDSKINEQFF. The DNA of the CDR3 is TGCGCCAGCAGCTTACGGGACTCCAAGATCAATGAGCAGTTCTTC. The chain carries TRBV5-1 and TRBJ2-1, with TRBD2 as a possible D gene (6 bases). CDR1 and CDR2 (germline): SGHRS, YFSETQ. Trimming took 2 bases from V and 6 from J, leaving 15 bases between them. The CDR3 contains 15 residues.

The genes are TRBV6-1 and TRBJ1-1, with TRBD1 as a possible D gene (6 bases). The CDR3 runs 15 residues. The germline V gene encodes CDR1 MNHNS and CDR2 SASEGT. The ends were cut back, 6 bases at V and 3 bases at J, with 17 bases in the middle. CDR3 bases: TGTGCCAGCAGCCCCCTTTTAGGGGGAGACACTGAAGCTTTCTTT. It encodes CASSPLLGGDTEAFF.

In regard to this clone: The junction shows a germline mismatch at one end, possibly a read error. The gene calls are TRBV7-7 and TRBJ2-1; 9 bases are shared with TRBD1. The CDR3 length is 18 residues. Looked up from germline, CDR1 is SSHAT and CDR2 is FNYEAQ (reference sequence). The CDR3 loop reads CASSCFLSGDRVGNEQFF. CDR3 coding DNA: TGTGCTAGCAGCTGCTTTTTGAGCGGGGACAGGGTTGGCAATGAGCAGTTCTTC.

V is TRBV27 and J is TRBJ2-3; 12 nucleotides match TRBD2. The germline V gene has CDR1 MNHEY and CDR2 SMNVEV (reference sequence). Trimming at V came to 5 bases and at J to 2 bases, leaving 17 bases not matched to a gene. The CDR3 has 20 residues. The CDR3 region has the DNA TGTGCCAGCAGTCCCTCCCATGCGACTAGCGGGAGTTCCCTCACAGATACGCAGTATTTT. The encoded protein is CASSPSHATSGSSLTDTQYF.

This rearrangement joins TRBV19 to TRBJ2-1; TRBD1 is a possible D gene (6 bases). The CDR3 is made up of 14 amino acids. Trimming left V 2 bases short and J 5 bases short, with 10 bases between. Germline V gene sequence: CDR1 LNHDA, CDR2 SQIVND (reference sequence). CDR3 DNA: TGTGCCAGTAGTATAAAGGGGGTAAACAATGAGCAGTTCTTC. Its protein product is CASSIKGVNNEQFF.

The rearrangement links TRBV5-1 to TRBJ1-1, with D uncertain. The V gene's germline CDR1 is SGHRS and CDR2 YFSETQ. The CDR3 extends over 16 amino acids. Deletions cut 4 bases from V and 0 bases from J, with 16 bases between. CDR3 nucleotide sequence: TGCGCCAGCAGCCCGGAAGGACGAGGGATGAACACTGAAGCTTTCTTT. This encodes CASSPEGRGMNTEAFF.

This clone was observed a single time. The chain uses TRBV19 and TRBJ1-1; 7 bases agree with TRBD1. The CDR3 totals 17 residues. In germline, CDR1 is LNHDA, CDR2 SQIVND (reference sequence). The ends lost 5 bases at V and 3 bases at J; junction bases unmatched: 15. In DNA form, the CDR3 reads TGTGCCAGTAGTGCCCGGCGACAGGGTTTAGGGGACACTGAAGCTTTCTTT. Translated, it gives CASSARRQGLGDTEAFF.

This rearrangement joins TRBV19 to TRBJ2-1; 11 bases fit TRBD2. The V segment lost 1 base and the J segment 3 bases; nucleotides outside the gene matches: 2. The CDR3 is made up of 16 amino acids. The germline V gene encodes CDR1 LNHDA and CDR2 SQIVND (reference sequence). The CDR3 region has the DNA TGTGCCAGTAGTATAGTAGCGGGAGGGCTCTACAATGAGCAGTTCTTC. Its protein is CASSIVAGGLYNEQFF.

V gene TRBV5-4 combines with J gene TRBJ2-5; TRBD1 agrees at 7 bases. Trimming cost V 4 bases and J 5 bases; bases outside gene matches: 5. The CDR3 has 13 amino acids. CDR1 and CDR2 from the germline V gene are SGHNT and YYREEE (reference sequence). CDR3 bases: TGTGCCAGCAGCAAGACAGGGCCGGAGACCCAGTACTTC. Translated: CASSKTGPETQYF. Together with reference TRBV5-4 and TRBJ2-5, the CDR3 gives the full variable domain: ETGVTQSPTHLIKTRGQQVTLRCSSQSGHNTVSWYQQALGQGPQFIFQYYREEENGRGNFPPRFSGLQFPNYSSELNVNALELDDSALYLCASSKTGPETQYFGPGTRLLVL.

The CDR3: CASSFSGQGLYGYTF. CDR3 DNA: TGTGCCAGCAGCTTCTCGGGACAGGGGCTCTATGGCTACACCTTC. V is TRBV5-6 and J is TRBJ1-2; 10 nucleotides line up with TRBD1. The CDR3 sequence is 15 residues long. Germline loops: CDR1 SGHDT, CDR2 YYEEEE. V lost 2 bases to trimming and J lost 4 bases; unmatched junction nucleotides: 5. Full variable domain (rest looked up from reference TRBV5-6 and TRBJ1-2): DAGVTQSPTHLIKTRGQQVTLRCSPKSGHDTVSWYQQALGQGPQFIFQYYEEEERQRGNFPDRFSGHQFPNYSSELNVNALLLGDSALYLCASSFSGQGLYGYTFGSGTRLTVV.

The V gene is TRBV10-3, the J gene TRBJ1-1; no definite D call. Trimming left V 8 bases short and J 0 bases short, with 10 bases between. The CDR3 runs 13 residues. CDR1 is ENHRY and CDR2 is SYGVKD in the germline V gene. The CDR3 loop is CAIPREVNTEAFF. The CDR3 DNA sequence: TGTGCCATCCCAAGGGAGGTGAACACTGAAGCTTTCTTT.

This chain links TRBV5-1 with TRBJ2-7; possibly TRBD1 for D (7 bases). Trimming cost V 4 bases and J 0 bases, with 17 bases left between them. The germline gives CDR1 SGHRS, CDR2 YFSETQ. This CDR3 spans 16 amino acids. The CDR3 bases are TGCGCCAGCAGCCCGGAGGGACAGCATAACTCCTACGAGCAGTACTTC. It specifies CASSPEGQHNSYEQYF.

The chain employs TRBV11-2 and TRBJ2-1; 8 bases line up with TRBD2. The CDR3 sequence is 15 residues long. With V trimmed by 5 bases and J by 9 bases, 12 bases remained unmatched. Germline V gives CDR1 SGHAT, CDR2 FQNNGV. The CDR3 protein is CASSATSGQSSEQFF. CDR3 nucleotide sequence: TGTGCCAGCAGCGCCACTAGCGGTCAGAGTAGTGAGCAGTTCTTC.

This clone came up a few times. The DNA of the CDR3 is TGCGCCAGCAGCCCAGGGGACACCTACGAGCAGTACTTC. This codes for CASSPGDTYEQYF. The gene calls are TRBV4-1 and TRBJ2-7; D may be TRBD1 (6 bases). The CDR3 sequence is 13 residues long. Trimming pared 4 bases from V and 2 bases from J, leaving 9 bases between. The germline V gene has CDR1 MGHRA and CDR2 YSYEKL.

The chain combines TRBV27 with TRBJ2-7; a possible D gene is TRBD2 (5 bases). The V gene lost 3 bases and the J gene lost 2 bases, with 8 bases spanning the gap. Germline CDR1 and CDR2: MNHEY and SMNVEV (reference sequence). The CDR3 runs to 13 residues. The CDR3 reads CASSFGETYEQYF. The CDR3 DNA follows: TGTGCCAGCAGTTTCGGGGAAACCTACGAGCAGTACTTC.

The J gene is TRBJ1-3, the V gene TRBV6-5, with D unclear. The CDR3 consists of 12 residues. The V and J ends lost 8 bases and 2 bases respectively, with 7 bases between them. Germline-derived CDR1 and CDR2 are MNHEY and SVGAGI. The CDR3 reads CASRGAGNTIYF. CDR3 bases: TGTGCCAGCCGGGGTGCTGGAAACACCATATATTTT.

The chain couples TRBV19 to TRBJ1-3; D perhaps matches TRBD1 (5 bases). The CDR3 consists of 15 residues. Germline V gene sequence: CDR1 LNHDA, CDR2 SQIVND (reference sequence). The V end lost 3 bases, the J end lost 3 bases, and 12 bases lay between the germline ends. CDR3 sequence: CASSIRQSLGNTIYF. CDR3 nucleotide sequence: TGTGCCAGTAGTATTCGACAGAGCCTTGGAAACACCATATATTTT.

The chain couples TRBV5-6 to TRBJ1-1, with a weak D call TRBD1 (6 bases). The CDR3 totals 17 residues. Germline CDR1 is SGHDT and CDR2 is YYEEEE. Trimming removed 1 base at V and 3 bases at J, with 19 bases between. The CDR3: CASSLPKGGWSDTEAFF. The CDR3 DNA is TGTGCCAGCAGCTTGCCCAAGGGGGGGTGGTCGGACACTGAAGCTTTCTTT. Variable domain in full (rest from reference TRBV5-6 and TRBJ1-1): DAGVTQSPTHLIKTRGQQVTLRCSPKSGHDTVSWYQQALGQGPQFIFQYYEEEERQRGNFPDRFSGHQFPNYSSELNVNALLLGDSALYLCASSLPKGGWSDTEAFFGQGTRLTVV.

The J gene is TRBJ1-4, the V gene TRBV18, with D maybe TRBD1 (6 bases). This CDR3 is 15 amino acids long. V was trimmed by 3 bases and J by 6 bases, leaving 14 bases between them. Germline V gene lookup returns CDR1 KGHSH and CDR2 LQKENI. The CDR3 DNA is TGTGCCAGCTCACCTCTTAACAGGGATGATGAAAAACTGTTTTTT. Residues: CASSPLNRDDEKLFF.

The chain carries TRBV5-1 and TRBJ2-5; TRBD1 aligns across 7 bases. Unmatched junction bases numbered 2, after V lost 0 bases and J lost 3 bases. Per germline, CDR1 SGHRS and CDR2 YFSETQ. The CDR3 extends over 14 amino acids. In DNA, the CDR3 is TGCGCCAGCAGCTTGGTCACAGGGGAAGAGACCCAGTACTTC. Protein sequence: CASSLVTGEETQYF.